The clone carrying this T cell receptor beta chain has a handful of counts. Its antigen is undetermined. TCRdb itself ran the reads through MiXCR, one entry per CDR3 protein. Seen here are 350,000 to 500,000 distinct CDR3 sequences, around 32% observed once, and the top ten hold roughly 15%. These data come from a study of T cell repertoires in cytomegalovirus infection. The V gene's germline CDR1 is MNHEY and CDR2 SVGEGT. The germline V and J ends were trimmed by 5 bases and 6 bases, with 11 bases remaining between them. The CDR3 is 14 amino acids. General observations from the study: HLA-C-restricted CMV-specific TCR beta clonotypes were dominant in the ex vivo response.

The receptor comes from a human donor in good health (CMV status not recorded). Some clones in this sample may be carry-over from other donors' samples. The chain combines TRBV6-2 or TRBV6-3 with TRBJ1-6; maybe TRBD1 (6 bases). Source material: PBMCs. In nucleotides, the CDR3 is TGTGCCAGCAGTCGGACAGATTTTAATTCACCCCTCCACTTT. Translation gives CASSRTDFNSPLHF.